The 17 T cell receptor beta chains listed next were all sequenced from one sample in a study of T cell clonality in common variable immunodeficiency. TCRdb's table, derived via immunoSEQ multiplex PCR, lists solely in-frame clones and lacks some. Altogether around 32,000 clones were found in the sample, and no singletons occur. The sequenced sample consisted of peripheral blood mononuclear cells. Receptor source: a person aged 18 to 75 in good health.

The sample holds a few counts of this clone. The read stops 3 residues short of the end of the CDR3; the missing end is completed from the germline J gene. V gene TRBV19 combines with J gene TRBJ1-1; D may be TRBD1 (6 bases). Trimming stripped 6 bases from V and 1 base from J, with 18 bases between. The CDR3 covers 16 residues. Per the germline V gene, CDR1 is LNHDA and CDR2 is SQIVND (reference sequence). The CDR3 sequence is CASRGAAGASNTEAFF. The sequenced CDR3 bases are TGTGCCAGTAGGGGGGCCGCCGGGGCGTCGAACACTGAA.

To note about this clone: The read terminates 3 residues before the CDR3 end, so the remaining end is supplied by the germline J gene. The chain has TRBV5-4 and TRBJ2-7, with 7 bases lining up with TRBD1. Trimming removed 2 bases from V and 1 base from J; junction bases left unmatched: 6. Per the germline V gene, CDR1 is SGHNT and CDR2 is YYREEE (reference sequence). The CDR3 is 15 residues long. Here the CDR3 reads CASSFEQQGSYEQYF. The sequenced CDR3 bases are TGTGCCAGCAGCTTCGAACAACAGGGGTCCTACGAG.

The sample holds a few counts of this clone. A much larger clone is a single base away; this may be a read error. The covered CDR3 bases are TGTGCCAGTAGTATGGGACAGAGCTCTGGGGCCAACGTA. Protein sequence: CASSMGQSSGANV. The full-length CDR3 reads as CASSMGQSSGANVLFF. The chain joins TRBV19 to TRBJ1-4; TRBD1 matches at 7 bases. The read ends 3 residues before the CDR3 terminus; that terminus is restored from the germline J gene. The CDR3 consists of 16 residues. Germline CDR1 reads LNHDA; CDR2 reads SQIVND (reference sequence).

This clone was detected many times. The CDR3 end lies 3 residues beyond the end of the read and is filled in from the germline J gene. The chain couples TRBV15 to TRBJ2-3; D remains ambiguous. There are 16 residues in the CDR3. CDR1 and CDR2 (germline): LNHNV, YYDKDF (reference sequence). Trimming removed 0 bases at V and 1 base at J, with 11 bases between. The CDR3 spells CATSRDYRGGTDTQYF. Incomplete CDR3 DNA: TGTGCCACCAGCAGAGATTACCGCGGAGGCACAGATACG.

This clone was observed many times. The read is 3 residues too short to cover the CDR3 end, so that end is filled in from the germline J gene. The gene calls are TRBV19 and TRBJ1-5; TRBD1 might be the D (6 bases). This CDR3 region has 16 residues. V was clipped by 5 bases and J by 6 bases, with 20 bases between them. Germline V gives CDR1 LNHDA, CDR2 SQIVND (reference sequence). CDR3 DNA, as far as it was read: TGTGCCAGTAGTGCCCTTTTGGGGGCAGTGCCTCAGCCC. It is translated as CASSALLGAVPQP. In full, the CDR3 is CASSALLGAVPQPQHF. Looking up the rest from reference TRBV19 and TRBJ1-5 gives the full variable domain: DGGITQSPKYLFRKEGQNVTLSCEQNLNHDAMYWYRQDPGQGLRLIYYSQIVNDFQKGDIAEGYSVSREKKESFPLTVTSAQKNPTAFYLCASSALLGAVPQPQHFGDGTRLSIL.

This clone was seen a few times. With the read ending 3 residues before the CDR3 end, the germline J gene is used to fill in that end. This rearrangement joins TRBV2 to TRBJ2-3; no clear D. The length of the CDR3 is 13 residues. Germline CDR1 and CDR2: SNHLY and FYNNEI. CDR3 DNA (partial): TGTGCCAGCATGCAAACAGTGCAAGAGACG. Its translation: CASMQTVQET. Given in full, the CDR3 is CASMQTVQETQYF. Variable domain in full (rest from reference TRBV2 and TRBJ2-3): EPEVTQTPSHQVTQMGQEVILRCVPISNHLYFYWYRQILGQKVEFLVSFYNNEISEKSEIFDDQFSVERPDGSNFTLKIRSTKLEDSAMYFCASMQTVQETQYFGPGTRLTVL.

In this sample, this clone turned up many times. The CDR3 goes on 3 residues after the read ends, and that part is filled in from the germline J gene. Different DNA sequences within this sample yield the same CDR3. The J gene is TRBJ2-5, the V gene TRBV7-3; D unclear. Germline V CDR1 and CDR2: SGHTA, FQGTGA. This CDR3 is 13 amino acids long. Trimming removed 5 bases from V and 4 bases from J, with 11 bases in between. Partial CDR3 DNA: TGTGCCAGCAGCCCAGCGCGATCAGAGACC. Translation: CASSPARSET. The whole CDR3 is CASSPARSETQYF.

As concerns this clone: The sequence runs out 3 residues before the end of the CDR3; the remainder is reconstructed from the germline J gene. J is TRBJ1-2 and V is TRBV20-1; D uncertain. The length of the CDR3 is 15 residues. Trimming removed 1 base from V and 0 bases from J, with 12 bases in between. Germline V gene lookup returns CDR1 DFQATT and CDR2 SNEGSKA (reference sequence). This CDR3 is CSARAEPLANYGYTF. The covered CDR3 bases are TGCAGTGCTAGAGCGGAGCCTCTAGCTAACTATGGC.

At least ten counts were recorded for this clone. The observed sequence ends 3 residues before the CDR3 terminus, with the missing tail filled in from the germline J gene. The chain has TRBV4-2 and TRBJ2-2; D perhaps matches TRBD2 (7 bases). Germline V gene lookup returns CDR1 LGHNA and CDR2 YNFKEQ. This CDR3 spans 15 amino acids. The chain's CDR3 is CASSQGGGDNEKLFF. Incomplete CDR3 DNA: TGTGCCAGCAGCCAAGGGGGAGGGGACAATGAAAAG.

About this clone: The CDR3 extends 3 residues past the end of the read, so its final part is completed from the germline J gene. This chain links TRBV7-9 with TRBJ2-3, with 10 bases that match TRBD2. The CDR3 totals 14 residues. Germline V gives CDR1 SEHNR, CDR2 FQNEAQ (reference sequence). The CDR3 loop reads CASTGTSVWETQYF. The DNA read from the CDR3 is TGTGCCAGCACGGGGACTAGCGTGTGGGAGACG.

This clone was recorded at least ten times. The read terminates 3 residues ahead of where the CDR3 ends, so the germline J gene completes it. The gene calls are TRBV18 and TRBJ1-1; 8 bases are a match to TRBD1. V was clipped by 3 bases and J by 1 base; unmatched bases: 4. This CDR3 region has 15 residues. Germline CDR1 and CDR2: KGHSH and LQKENI. CDR3 region: CASSPGQDRNTEAFF. Incomplete CDR3 DNA: TGTGCCAGCTCACCGGGACAGGATCGGAACACTGAA.

This clone came up a few times. A junction end diverges from the germline sequence, so it may reflect a read error. The read terminates 3 residues before the CDR3 end, so the remaining end is supplied by the germline J gene. Within the sample, other DNA sequences also encode this same CDR3. The chain links TRBV19 to TRBJ1-3, with TRBD1 matching over 10 bases. The CDR3 is 15 residues long. The V gene's germline CDR1 is LNHDA and CDR2 SQIVND (reference sequence). The CDR3 spells CACSTGGFSGNTIYF. The CDR3 bases that were read are TGTGCCTGTTCGACAGGGGGCTTCTCTGGAAACACA.

There are many counts of this clone. The CDR3 extends 3 residues past the end of the read, so its final part is completed from the germline J gene. The V and J genes are TRBV5-1 and TRBJ2-6; tentative D call: TRBD1 (6 bases). Germline V lookup: CDR1 SGHRS, CDR2 YFSETQ. The CDR3 totals 15 residues. The ends were cut back, 0 bases at V and 2 bases at J, with 6 bases in the middle. The CDR3 here is CASSLDRAGANVLTF. CDR3 bases read: TGCGCCAGCAGCTTGGACAGGGCTGGGGCCAACGTC.

There are a few counts of this clone. A much bigger clone sits one base away, suggesting this may be a read error. The read ends 3 residues shy of where the CDR3 ends; the end is completed using the germline J gene. Within the sample, other DNA sequences also encode this same CDR3. V usage is TRBV7-9 and J usage is TRBJ1-3, with TRBD1 identical over 7 bases. The CDR3 totals 13 residues. Germline V lookup: CDR1 SEHNR, CDR2 FQNEAQ (reference sequence). Incomplete CDR3 DNA: TGTGCCAGCAGCTCGACAGGGCGAAACACA. Translating gives CASSSTGRNT. The entire CDR3 protein is CASSSTGRNTIYF.

Many counts were recorded for this clone. The missing CDR3 end, 3 residues past where the read stops, is filled in from the germline J gene. V is TRBV5-1 and J is TRBJ1-4; a weak D match, TRBD1 (5 bases). The V gene's germline CDR1 is SGHRS and CDR2 YFSETQ. The CDR3 consists of 15 residues. The ends were cut back, 4 bases at V and 5 bases at J, with 15 bases in the middle. The CDR3 bases that were read are TGCGCCAGCAGCCTCACGACAGCTACCAATGAAAAA. This gives the protein CASSLTTATNEK. The entire CDR3 is CASSLTTATNEKLFF.

This clone showed up many times. The read ends 3 residues early relative to the CDR3; the germline J gene fills the gap. The genes are TRBV12-5 and TRBJ1-5; possibly TRBD1 for D (6 bases). The CDR3 spans 15 residues. CDR1 is LGHNT and CDR2 is FRNRAP in the germline V gene. V shed 4 bases and J shed 3 bases, with 13 bases lying between them. CDR3 bases read: TGTGCTAGTGGTTGGGGCCGGGGACACAATCAGCCC. This sequence encodes CASGWGRGHNQP. The complete CDR3 reads CASGWGRGHNQPQHF.

This clone was recorded many times. From the germline J gene comes the end of the CDR3, since the read stops 3 residues before it. The chain uses TRBV7-2 and TRBJ2-7; D is uncertain. The CDR3 is made up of 15 amino acids. The germline V and J ends were trimmed by 6 bases and 2 bases, with 17 bases remaining between them. CDR1 and CDR2 (germline): SGHTA, FQGNSA. The part of the CDR3 DNA that was read is TGTGCCAGCAGAGGTGACTCCGAAGAGGCCTACGAG. It codes for CASRGDSEEAYE. The CDR3 as a whole reads CASRGDSEEAYEQYF.